A single sample is the source of the 7 T cell receptor beta chains below, sequenced in a study of molecular identifiers for immune sequencing clone quantification. Each CDR3 protein is one row after TCRdb ran MiXCR on the PCR reads. The sample holds about 100,000 distinct CDR3 sequences, roughly a third seen once. The sample was naive CD8+ T cells from blood, with Jurkat cell RNA spiked in. Subset specified: FACS-sorted CD8+CD4-CCR7+CD45RA+ naive T cells. The receptor set was obtained from a human donor in good health. Some libraries in this study had Jurkat cell RNA spiked in.

This clonotype has more than one count but fewer than ten. The chain is built from TRBV10-3 and TRBJ2-3, with TRBD1 as a possible D gene (6 bases). V lost 4 bases, J lost 1 base, and 24 bases lay in between. This CDR3 has 19 amino acids. Per the germline V gene, CDR1 is ENHRY and CDR2 is SYGVKD. The CDR3 here is CAISGKGHPSSPRTDTQYF. Written as DNA, the CDR3 is TGTGCCATCAGTGGTAAGGGACACCCATCGTCCCCTCGCACAGATACGCAGTATTTT.

At least ten counts were recorded for this clonotype. The rearrangement joins TRBV28 to TRBJ1-5, with D unclear. Trimming took off 2 bases at V and 3 bases at J, with 8 bases between the two ends. The CDR3 runs 14 residues. Germline values: CDR1 MDHEN, CDR2 SYDVKM. CDR3 sequence (DNA): TGTGCCAGCAGTTTAGGCAGTACCAATCAGCCCCAGCATTTT. It encodes CASSLGSTNQPQHF.

The gene calls are TRBV28 and TRBJ1-1, with 7 bases lining up with TRBD1. The length of the CDR3 is 15 residues. The V gene's germline CDR1 is MDHEN and CDR2 SYDVKM. Trimming cost V 5 bases and J 0 bases; bases outside gene matches: 6. The DNA of the CDR3 is TGTGCCAGCAGTGGACAGGACTGCATGAACACTGAAGCTTTCTTT. Encoded protein: CASSGQDCMNTEAFF.

The chain has TRBV20-1 and TRBJ2-1; the D is unclear. The CDR3 is made up of 15 amino acids. The V and J ends lost 0 bases and 3 bases respectively, with 12 bases between them. In germline, CDR1 is DFQATT, CDR2 SNEGSKA (reference sequence). The CDR3 sequence is CSARDGDVYYNEQFF. In nucleotides, the CDR3 is TGCAGTGCTAGAGATGGGGATGTATACTACAATGAGCAGTTCTTC.

This clonotype was observed many times. The gene calls are TRBV9 and TRBJ2-5; D unresolved. Trimming took 3 bases from V and 3 from J, leaving 12 bases between them. Per the germline V gene, CDR1 is SGDLS and CDR2 is YYNGEE. The CDR3 is 14 residues long. DNA for the CDR3: TGTGCCAGCAGCGATCCCCTCGATGAAGAGACCCAGTACTTC. Its translation: CASSDPLDEETQYF.

The chain couples TRBV20-1 to TRBJ1-2; D is ambiguous. CDR1 is DFQATT and CDR2 is SNEGSKA in the germline V gene (reference sequence). V was clipped by 2 bases and J by 0 bases, with 16 bases between them. This CDR3 contains 16 residues. CDR3 DNA: TGCAGTGCTAGATCCGACTTCGGGGAGACTAACTATGGCTACACCTTC. It yields the protein CSARSDFGETNYGYTF.

The gene calls are TRBV3-1 and TRBJ1-3; TRBD1 matches 10 bases. The germline V gene encodes CDR1 LGHDT and CDR2 YNNKEL (reference sequence). V lost 2 bases and J lost 3; bases outside the gene matches: 7. This CDR3 contains 17 residues. The CDR3 sequence: CASSQTTGGAYGNTIYF. CDR3 nucleotides: TGTGCCAGCAGCCAAACGACAGGGGGCGCTTATGGAAACACCATATATTTT.